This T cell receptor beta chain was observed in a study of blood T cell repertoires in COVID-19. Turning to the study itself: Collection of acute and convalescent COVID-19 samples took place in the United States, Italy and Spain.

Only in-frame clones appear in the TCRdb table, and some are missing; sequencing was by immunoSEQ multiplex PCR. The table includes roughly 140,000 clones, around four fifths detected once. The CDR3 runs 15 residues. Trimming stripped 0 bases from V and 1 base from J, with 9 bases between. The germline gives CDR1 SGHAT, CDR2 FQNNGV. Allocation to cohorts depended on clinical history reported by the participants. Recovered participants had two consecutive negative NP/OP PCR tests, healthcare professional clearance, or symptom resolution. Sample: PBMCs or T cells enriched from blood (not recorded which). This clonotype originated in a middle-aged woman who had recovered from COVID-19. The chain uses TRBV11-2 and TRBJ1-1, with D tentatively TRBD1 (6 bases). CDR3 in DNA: TGTGCCAGCAGCTTAGACTCAGGGGAGAACACTGAAGCTTTCTTT. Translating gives CASSLDSGENTEAFF.